Listed below are T cell receptor beta chains from one sample, sequenced in a study of neurological immune-mediated disorders. Each CDR3 protein is one row after TCRdb ran MiXCR on the 5' RACE reads. The sample has fewer than 35,000 distinct CDR3 sequences; around 4.5% are singletons. Input material: PBMCs. These receptors were collected from a man aged 18 to 30 in good health. Each CDR3 is given with its conserved first and last residue. A D gene is named only where the DNA matches it firmly. Not all rows give a size; the values are once, few, many and, for expanded clones, a class.

TRBV5-1,many,TRBD1,TRBJ1-3,CASSLEGTANSGNTIYF,TGCGCCAGCAGCTTGGAGGGGACAGCCAACTCTGGAAACACCATATATTTT
TRBV19,many,.,TRBJ2-1,CASTTWGSSYNEQFF,TGTGCCAGTACCACGTGGGGGTCATCCTACAATGAGCAGTTCTTC
TRBV9,many,TRBD2,TRBJ2-2,CASSVAPSGGAGAGELFF,TGTGCCAGCAGCGTAGCCCCTAGCGGGGGGGCTGGAGCCGGGGAGCTGTTTTTT
TRBV7-2,many,.,TRBJ2-3,CASSLVGTGSDTQYF,TGTGCCAGCAGCTTAGTAGGGACGGGCTCAGATACGCAGTATTTT
TRBV20-1,many,TRBD1,TRBJ2-7,CSAPSRDRGYEQYF,TGCAGTGCCCCGTCCCGGGACAGGGGCTACGAGCAGTACTTC
TRBV7-2,many,.,TRBJ2-1,CASSRASYNEQFF,TGTGCCAGCAGCAGGGCGAGCTACAATGAGCAGTTCTTC
TRBV4-2,many,.,TRBJ1-6,CASSQDREGGARGSSYNSPLHF,TGTGCCAGCAGCCAAGATCGGGAGGGCGGGGCGCGGGGGAGCTCCTATAATTCACCCCTCCACTTT
TRBV3-1,many,.,TRBJ2-7,CASSPPRSLYEQYF,TGTGCCAGCAGCCCACCGAGGAGTCTCTACGAGCAGTACTTC
TRBV5-1,many,TRBD1,TRBJ1-2,CASSPDRGQGYGYTF,TGCGCCAGCAGTCCCGACAGGGGGCAGGGGTATGGCTACACCTTC
TRBV20-1,many,TRBD1,TRBJ2-3,CSATPFQGAGATDTQYF,TGCAGTGCTACACCCTTCCAGGGGGCCGGCGCCACAGATACGCAGTATTTT
TRBV24-1,many,TRBD1,TRBJ1-5,CATSENQGEGGDSNQPQHF,TGTGCCACCAGTGAAAACCAGGGGGAAGGTGGAGATAGCAATCAGCCCCAGCATTTT
TRBV6-5,many,.,TRBJ1-1,CASAGVTEAFF,TGTGCCAGCGCAGGGGTTACTGAAGCTTTCTTT
TRBV6-2/TRBV6-3,many,TRBD1,TRBJ2-3,CASSYPLQVRGYSTDTQYF,TGTGCCAGCAGTTACCCTTTGCAAGTCAGGGGGTATAGCACAGATACGCAGTATTTT
TRBV20-1,many,.,TRBJ2-5,CSARKLYRTRRTQETQYF,TGCAGTGCTAGAAAACTCTATCGGACGAGACGGACCCAAGAGACCCAGTACTTC
TRBV4-1,many,.,TRBJ1-2,CASSQVGGANGYTF,TGCGCCAGCAGCCAAGTTGGGGGGGCGAATGGCTACACCTTC
TRBV29-1,many,TRBD1,TRBJ2-7,CSASTGDEQYF,TGCAGCGCCTCGACAGGGGATGAGCAGTACTTC
TRBV5-1,many,TRBD1,TRBJ2-3,CASSAPGQGGRDTQYF,TGCGCCAGCAGCGCTCCGGGACAGGGAGGACGAGATACGCAGTATTTT
TRBV18,many,.,TRBJ2-1,CASAQAPLGYNEQFF,TGTGCCAGCGCACAAGCGCCTTTGGGCTACAATGAGCAGTTCTTC
TRBV5-5,many,.,TRBJ2-1,CASSLTRGAYNEQFF,TGTGCCAGCAGCTTGACCCGGGGGGCTTACAATGAGCAGTTCTTC
TRBV16,.,TRBD1,TRBJ1-5,CASSQFGGQGMRQPQHF,TGTGCCAGCAGCCAATTTGGGGGACAGGGGATGAGACAGCCCCAGCATTTT
TRBV10-3,many,.,TRBJ1-4,CAISERRGTNEKLFF,TGTGCCATCAGTGAAAGGAGGGGGACTAATGAAAAACTGTTTTTT
TRBV7-3,many,.,TRBJ1-1,CASSLGHSGPEAFF,TGTGCCAGCAGCTTAGGACATTCGGGCCCTGAAGCTTTCTTT
TRBV12-3/TRBV12-4,.,.,TRBJ2-6,CATRLGAAGANVLTF,TGTGCCACCAGGCTTGGGGCGGCTGGGGCCAACGTCCTGACTTTC
TRBV7-2,many,.,TRBJ1-3,CASSLGTYLQGPGNTIYF,TGTGCCAGCAGCTTAGGTACCTATTTACAGGGACCTGGAAACACCATATATTTT
TRBV21-1,many,.,TRBJ2-3,CASSKGGGSRQLTDTQYF,TGTGCCAGCAGCAAAGGGGGGGGGTCGCGGCAACTGACGGATACGCAGTATTTT
TRBV7-7,many,TRBD1,TRBJ1-5,CASTDDRGDQPQHF,TGTGCTAGCACCGACGACAGGGGAGATCAGCCCCAGCATTTT
TRBV20-1,many,.,TRBJ1-2,CSARDNYGYTF,TGCAGTGCTAGGGATAACTATGGCTACACCTTC